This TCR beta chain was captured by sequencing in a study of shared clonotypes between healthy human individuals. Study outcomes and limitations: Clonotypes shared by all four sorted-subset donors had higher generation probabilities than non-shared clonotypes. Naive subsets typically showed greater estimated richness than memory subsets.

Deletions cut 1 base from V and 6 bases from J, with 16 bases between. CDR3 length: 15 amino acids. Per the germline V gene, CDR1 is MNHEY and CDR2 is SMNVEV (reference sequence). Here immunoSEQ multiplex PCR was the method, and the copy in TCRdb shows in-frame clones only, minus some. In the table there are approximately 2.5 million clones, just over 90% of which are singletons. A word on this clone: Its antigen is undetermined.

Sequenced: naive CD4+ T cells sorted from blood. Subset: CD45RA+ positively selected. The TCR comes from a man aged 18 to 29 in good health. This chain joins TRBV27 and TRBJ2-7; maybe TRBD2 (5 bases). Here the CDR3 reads CASSLLEGRTSEQYF. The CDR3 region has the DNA TGTGCCAGCAGTTTATTAGAGGGTCGGACGAGCGAGCAGTACTTC.